Presented here are 27 T cell receptor beta chains from one specimen sequenced in a study of CD4 T cells in relation to SARS-CoV-2 and coronaviruses. TCRdb's table, derived via immunoSEQ multiplex PCR, lists solely in-frame clones and lacks some. The data hold more than 35,000 clones, with around four fifths observed a single time. Their cognate antigens are unknown. Sequencing used memory CD4+ T cells from PBMCs, cultured in vitro. The origin of the receptors is an adult with COVID-19.

There are a few counts of this clone. This rearrangement joins TRBV7-6 to TRBJ2-1, with 12 nucleotides matching TRBD2. The V segment lost 2 bases and the J segment 5 bases; nucleotides outside the gene matches: 1. This CDR3 is 15 amino acids long. The germline V gene encodes CDR1 SGHVS and CDR2 FNYEAQ. The CDR3 nucleotides read TGTGCCAGCAGCTTACTAGCGGGAGGGCACAATGAGCAGTTCTTC. It specifies CASSLLAGGHNEQFF.

The V gene is TRBV6-5, the J gene TRBJ2-3, with TRBD2 identical over 12 bases. Losses at the gene ends were 5 bases for V and 5 bases for J; bases not matched to a gene: 2. The CDR3 contains 14 residues. Germline values: CDR1 MNHEY, CDR2 SVGAGI. The CDR3 nucleotides read TGTGCCAGCAGTCCTAGCGGGAGGGAAGATACGCAGTATTTT. It translates to CASSPSGREDTQYF.

In its sample, this clone was seen a few times. The chain combines TRBV6-5 with TRBJ2-1; unclear D gene. This CDR3 has 12 amino acids. In germline, CDR1 is MNHEY, CDR2 SVGAGI. V lost 10 bases to trimming and J lost 2 bases, with 9 bases between them. The DNA of the CDR3 is TGTGCCATCCGCGGTACCTACAATGAGCAGTTCTTC. Its protein is CAIRGTYNEQFF.

The chain combines TRBV2 with TRBJ2-4; weak D call: TRBD2 (5 bases). V gave up 8 bases and J gave up 0 bases, with 8 bases separating them. Germline lookup yields CDR1 SNHLY and CDR2 FYNNEI. This CDR3 spans 13 amino acids. The DNA of the CDR3 is TGTGCCAGCTTCGGGGTAGCCAAAAACATTCAGTACTTC. It is translated as CASFGVAKNIQYF.

The chain couples TRBV29-1 to TRBJ2-3; perhaps TRBD1 as D (6 bases). The CDR3 extends over 12 amino acids. The V end lost 7 bases, the J end lost 2 bases, and 10 bases lay between the germline ends. The germline gives CDR1 SQVTM, CDR2 ANQGSEA. The CDR3 loop is CSARDNTDTQYF. The CDR3 nucleotides are TGCAGCGCCAGGGACAACACAGATACGCAGTATTTT.

This rearrangement joins TRBV5-1 to TRBJ2-5; no clear D gene. CDR1 is SGHRS, CDR2 YFSETQ, per germline. Deletions cut 1 base from V and 1 base from J, with 8 bases between. The CDR3 has 14 amino acids. CDR3: CASSLQYSQETQYF. CDR3 in DNA: TGCGCCAGCAGCTTGCAATACAGCCAAGAGACCCAGTACTTC. Full variable domain (remainder filled in from reference TRBV5-1 and TRBJ2-5): KAGVTQTPRYLIKTRGQQVTLSCSPISGHRSVSWYQQTPGQGLQFLFEYFSETQRNKGNFPGRFSGRQFSNSRSEMNVSTLELGDSALYLCASSLQYSQETQYFGPGTRLLVL.

This clone came up a few times. The chain employs TRBV7-9 and TRBJ1-1; TRBD1 is a possible D gene (5 bases). The ends were cut back, 1 base at V and 2 bases at J, with 8 bases in the middle. Germline CDR1 is SEHNR and CDR2 is FQNEAQ (reference sequence). The CDR3 loop spans 14 amino acids. CDR3 DNA: TGTGCCAGCAGCTTAGGTGGGGGAAACACTGAAGCTTTCTTT. Protein sequence: CASSLGGGNTEAFF. Variable domain in full (rest from reference TRBV7-9 and TRBJ1-1): DTGVSQNPRHKITKRGQNVTFRCDPISEHNRLYWYRQTLGQGPEFLTYFQNEAQLEKSRLLSDRFSAERPKGSFSTLEIQRTEQGDSAMYLCASSLGGGNTEAFFGQGTRLTVV.

This chain joins TRBV4-1 and TRBJ2-3; 7 nucleotides line up with TRBD2. The V segment lost 0 bases and the J segment 4 bases; nucleotides outside the gene matches: 7. The length of the CDR3 is 16 residues. Germline V gene data show CDR1 as MGHRA and CDR2 as YSYEKL. The CDR3 DNA sequence: TGCGCCAGCAGCCAAGAAAGGTTGGCGGGGGCAGATACGCAGTATTTT. As protein: CASSQERLAGADTQYF.

V usage is TRBV27 and J usage is TRBJ2-1; 11 nucleotides line up with TRBD2. This CDR3 is built from 17 residues. The germline CDR1 and CDR2 sequences are MNHEY and SMNVEV (reference sequence). With V trimmed by 5 bases and J by 3 bases, 9 bases remained unmatched. This CDR3 is CASSPQLGTSGYNEQFF. The CDR3, as DNA: TGTGCCAGCAGTCCACAACTTGGGACTAGCGGCTACAATGAGCAGTTCTTC.

This clone was seen a few times. The chain has TRBV25-1 and TRBJ2-5; perhaps TRBD1 as D (6 bases). V lost 5 bases and J lost 0, with 10 bases in between. From germline, CDR1 is MGHDK and CDR2 SYGVNS. The CDR3 contains 14 residues. The CDR3 sequence is CASSLHRDQETQYF. CDR3 nucleotides: TGTGCCAGCAGTTTACACAGGGACCAAGAGACCCAGTACTTC.

This clone was counted a single time. The chain joins TRBV20-1 to TRBJ1-2, with TRBD1 matching over 7 bases. J gave up 4 bases and V 3 bases, and 14 bases lay outside the gene matches. CDR3 length: 16 residues. Germline CDR1 DFQATT, CDR2 SNEGSKA (reference sequence). This CDR3 reads CSASPRPGQQIYGYTF. The CDR3 coding sequence is TGCAGTGCTAGTCCCCGACCGGGACAGCAAATCTATGGCTACACCTTC.

V and J are TRBV23-1 and TRBJ2-7, with D uncertain. TRBV23-1 is an ORF for which the function is uncertain. The ends were cut back, 3 bases at V and 0 bases at J, with 3 bases in the middle. The CDR3 covers 12 residues. The CDR3 coding sequence is TGCGCCAGCAGTCACGTCTCCTACGAGCAGTACTTC. Protein product: CASSHVSYEQYF.

The chain employs TRBV6-5 and TRBJ1-6; TRBD1 matches 9 bases. The CDR3 loop spans 16 amino acids. The V and J ends lost 0 bases and 10 bases, in that order; junction bases with no gene match: 7. Germline V gives CDR1 MNHEY, CDR2 SVGAGI. This CDR3 is CASSYSNRDRASPLHF. CDR3 coding DNA: TGTGCCAGCAGTTACTCGAACCGGGACAGGGCCTCACCCCTCCACTTT.

This clone occurred a few times. The chain couples TRBV7-9 to TRBJ1-6; D remains unclear. The germline V and J ends were trimmed by 5 bases and 8 bases, with 7 bases remaining between them. The CDR3 sequence is 12 residues long. In germline, CDR1 is SEHNR, CDR2 FQNEAQ (reference sequence). The CDR3 DNA follows: TGTGCCAGCAGCCCGTCGGATTCACCCCTCCACTTT. Amino acids: CASSPSDSPLHF. Based on the CDR3 plus reference TRBV7-9 and TRBJ1-6, the full variable domain is DTGVSQNPRHKITKRGQNVTFRCDPISEHNRLYWYRQTLGQGPEFLTYFQNEAQLEKSRLLSDRFSAERPKGSFSTLEIQRTEQGDSAMYLCASSPSDSPLHFGNGTRLTVT.

The gene calls are TRBV11-2 and TRBJ2-2; 8 positions agree with TRBD1. V shed 8 bases and J 4 bases; nucleotides not matched to a gene: 6. CDR3 length: 14 residues. CDR1 and CDR2 from the germline V gene are SGHAT and FQNNGV. The CDR3 sequence is CASQRTGRTGELFF. The DNA for the CDR3 is TGTGCCAGCCAAAGGACAGGGCGCACCGGGGAGCTGTTTTTT.

This clone has more than one count but fewer than ten. Germline and junction disagree at one end, which may indicate a read error. This sequence joins TRBV18 and TRBJ1-1; 7 nucleotides align to TRBD1. Germline CDR1 is KGHSH and CDR2 is LQKENI. The CDR3 is made up of 14 amino acids. The CDR3: CASSPPNSAGGVPF. In nucleotides, the CDR3 is TGTGCCAGCTCACCACCAAATTCGGCAGGGGGGGTTCCCTTT.

This clone was detected a few times. The V gene is TRBV6-2 or TRBV6-3, the J gene TRBJ2-3, with a tentative D call TRBD2 (6 bases). Trimming took off 6 bases at V and 4 bases at J, with 20 bases between the two ends. The length of the CDR3 is 16 residues. CDR1 is MNHEY and CDR2 is SVGEGT in the germline V gene. The CDR3 loop reads CASSEFLASKADTQYF. CDR3 nucleotides: TGTGCCAGCAGCGAGTTTCTAGCGTCCAAGGCAGATACGCAGTATTTT.

V usage is TRBV7-2 and J usage is TRBJ1-3, with D possibly matching TRBD1 (5 bases). Germline assignment: CDR1 SGHTA and CDR2 FQGNSA. There are 17 residues in the CDR3. V was trimmed by 5 bases and J by 2 bases, leaving 19 bases between them. The CDR3 loop reads CASSPGGGRATGNTIYF. CDR3 nucleotide sequence: TGTGCCAGCAGCCCCGGGGGGGGGAGGGCGACTGGAAACACCATATATTTT.

The gene calls are TRBV6-5 and TRBJ2-3, with D possibly TRBD2 on 5 matching bases. The CDR3 covers 14 residues. Trimming took off 0 bases at V and 5 bases at J, with 9 bases between the two ends. The germline CDR1 and CDR2 sequences are MNHEY and SVGAGI. CDR3 DNA: TGTGCCAGCAGTTACTCTGGCGGGCGAGATACGCAGTATTTT. Translated, it gives CASSYSGGRDTQYF.

The chain recombines TRBV6-1 with TRBJ2-7; 10 bases agree with TRBD2. The CDR3 length is 17 residues. J was trimmed by 0 bases and V by 2 bases; bases with no gene match: 7. Germline CDR1 reads MNHNS; CDR2 reads SASEGT. This chain's CDR3 is CASSERLAGLSSYEQYF. In nucleotides, the CDR3 is TGTGCCAGCAGTGAAAGACTAGCGGGCCTTAGCTCCTACGAGCAGTACTTC.

The sample holds a few counts of this clone. The chain has TRBV7-2 and TRBJ2-5, with 10 positions matching TRBD2. J was trimmed by 4 bases and V by 5 bases; bases with no gene match: 13. Germline CDR1 reads SGHTA; CDR2 reads FQGNSA. CDR3 length equals 17 residues. The CDR3 spells CASSAHRLAGGLETQYF. Written as DNA, the CDR3 is TGTGCCAGCAGCGCTCATCGACTAGCGGGTGGACTAGAGACCCAGTACTTC.

This chain links TRBV7-2 with TRBJ2-3; 9 positions agree with TRBD2. The CDR3 length is 16 residues. V trimming: 1 base; J trimming: 1 base; junction bases outside the gene matches: 3. Germline values: CDR1 SGHTA, CDR2 FQGNSA. CDR3 amino acids: CASSLDWTSGTDTQYF. In nucleotides, the CDR3 is TGTGCCAGCAGCTTAGATTGGACTAGCGGCACAGATACGCAGTATTTT.

This rearrangement joins TRBV30 to TRBJ2-1; D ambiguous. V gave up 2 bases and J gave up 6 bases, with 11 bases separating them. CDR1 GTSNPN and CDR2 SVGIG come from the germline V gene (reference sequence). CDR3 length: 13 residues. In DNA, the CDR3 is TGTGCCTGGAGTAATGGGTTTCGCAATGAGCAGTTCTTC. Translated: CAWSNGFRNEQFF.

The chain joins TRBV9 to TRBJ2-3; the D gene is possibly TRBD2 (6 bases). Germline-derived CDR1 and CDR2 are SGDLS and YYNGEE. The CDR3 has 15 amino acids. Trimming shortened V by 0 bases and J by 3 bases, and 11 bases separated the two germline ends. As DNA, the CDR3 is TGTGCCAGCAGCGTAGACGGGAGAGGAACAGATACGCAGTATTTT. This encodes CASSVDGRGTDTQYF.

Concerning this clone itself: Its ends do not fully match the called genes, so a read error is possible. The V and J genes are TRBV7-8 and TRBJ2-7; TRBD1 agrees at 7 bases. Looked up from germline, CDR1 is SGHVS and CDR2 is FQNEAQ. The CDR3 runs 16 residues. CDR3 sequence reads: CASSVAPPGTVYEQYF. CDR3 DNA: TGTGCCAGCAGCGTAGCCCCCCCGGGGACAGTCTACGAGCAGTACTTC.

J is TRBJ2-3 and V is TRBV28; D gene uncertain. Trimming took off 3 bases at V and 4 bases at J, with 5 bases between the two ends. This CDR3 contains 12 residues. Per the germline V gene, CDR1 is MDHEN and CDR2 is SYDVKM. CDR3 in amino acids: CASSFEADTQYF. CDR3 in DNA: TGTGCCAGCAGTTTCGAAGCAGATACGCAGTATTTT.

The chain combines TRBV15 with TRBJ2-7; either TRBD1 or TRBD2 may fit D (5 bases each). CDR3 size: 15 residues. In germline, CDR1 is LNHNV, CDR2 YYDKDF (reference sequence). V shed 6 bases and J shed 2 bases, with 17 bases lying between them. The CDR3 DNA is TGTGCCACCAGACCCCTGGGTGGGGGTCCCTACGAGCAGTACTTC. This codes for CATRPLGGGPYEQYF. The whole variable domain, filled in from reference TRBV15 and TRBJ2-7, reads DAMVIQNPRYQVTQFGKPVTLSCSQTLNHNVMYWYQQKSSQAPKLLFHYYDKDFNNEADTPDNFQSRRPNTSFCFLDIRSPGLGDTAMYLCATRPLGGGPYEQYFGPGTRLTVT.